These 15 T cell receptor beta chains originate from one sample sequenced in a study of spatial heterogeneity in lung cancer. Each CDR3 protein is one row after TCRdb ran MiXCR on the 5' RACE reads. The sample yields 60,000 to 85,000 distinct CDR3 sequences, 7.5% to 10% seen once. Sample time point: blood at routine non-recurrence follow-up after resection. The starting material was PBMCs, obtained at follow-up. Every receptor here comes from a female donor with early-stage non-small cell lung cancer.

Concerning this clonotype: A much larger clone is a single base away; this may be a read error. The CDR3 ends on some other residue instead of the conserved phenylalanine or tryptophan, so this is likely a read error. J is TRBJ1-1 and V is TRBV5-1; D is perhaps TRBD1 (5 bases). Trimming pared 0 bases from V and 8 bases from J, leaving 14 bases between. Per germline, CDR1 SGHRS and CDR2 YFSETQ. The CDR3 is made up of 14 amino acids. Here the CDR3 reads CASSLELRGMEAFL. The CDR3 DNA reads as TGCGCCAGCAGCTTGGAATTAAGGGGAATGGAAGCTTTCCTT.

The chain combines TRBV18 with TRBJ2-6; no definite D call. CDR1 is KGHSH and CDR2 is LQKENI in the germline V gene. Trimming left V 7 bases short and J 0 bases short, with 4 bases between. This CDR3 has 13 residues. The CDR3, as DNA: TGTGCCAGCTTAAACTCTGGGGCCAACGTCCTGACTTTC. Translation: CASLNSGANVLTF.

The chain joins TRBV5-1 to TRBJ2-7; perhaps TRBD1 as D (5 bases). The CDR3 is 13 residues long. Germline CDR1 and CDR2: SGHRS and YFSETQ. The V gene lost 2 bases and the J gene lost 4 bases, with 10 bases spanning the gap. Here the CDR3 reads CASSFSRAYEQYF. CDR3 bases: TGCGCCAGCAGCTTTTCCAGGGCGTACGAGCAGTACTTC. Complete variable domain (other parts from reference TRBV5-1 and TRBJ2-7): KAGVTQTPRYLIKTRGQQVTLSCSPISGHRSVSWYQQTPGQGLQFLFEYFSETQRNKGNFPGRFSGRQFSNSRSEMNVSTLELGDSALYLCASSFSRAYEQYFGPGTRLTVT.

In this sample, this clonotype turned up many times. This chain links TRBV25-1 with TRBJ2-7, with 14 bases identical to TRBD2. Germline assignment: CDR1 MGHDK and CDR2 SYGVNS. The CDR3 length is 16 residues. V was pared by 4 bases and J by 4 bases, with 6 bases of the junction left unmatched. CDR3 nucleotide sequence: TGTGCCAGCAGTGCCCCCGGGACTAGCGGGAGTTACGAGCAGTACTTC. Translated, it gives CASSAPGTSGSYEQYF.

At least ten counts were recorded for this clonotype. The chain is built from TRBV5-1 and TRBJ2-6; tentatively, D is TRBD2 (6 bases). Trimming cost V 3 bases and J 0 bases, with 7 bases left between them. The CDR3 contains 15 residues. Looked up from germline, CDR1 is SGHRS and CDR2 is YFSETQ. The CDR3 here is CASSWDSSGANVLTF. CDR3 nucleotide sequence: TGCGCCAGCAGCTGGGACTCCTCTGGGGCCAACGTCCTGACTTTC.

This clonotype has a count of ten or more. The chain recombines TRBV29-1 with TRBJ2-6; 7 positions match TRBD1. With V trimmed by 3 bases and J by 2 bases, 10 bases remained unmatched. Germline V CDR1 and CDR2: SQVTM, ANQGSEA. The CDR3 is 17 amino acids. The CDR3 nucleotides read TGCAGCGTTGAGACGGTACAGGGGAGAACTGGGGCCAACGTCCTGACTTTC. Its translation: CSVETVQGRTGANVLTF.

This clonotype was counted ten times or more. This chain connects TRBV5-4 to TRBJ1-1; 7 bases are shared with TRBD1. The length of the CDR3 is 16 residues. V lost 0 bases to trimming and J lost 1 base; unmatched junction nucleotides: 6. Germline V gene sequence: CDR1 SGHNT, CDR2 YYREEE (reference sequence). The CDR3 DNA reads as TGTGCCAGCAGCTTGGGGGACAGAAACCCGAACACTGAAGCTTTCTTT. Translation gives CASSLGDRNPNTEAFF. The whole variable domain, remainder taken from reference TRBV5-4 and TRBJ1-1, is ETGVTQSPTHLIKTRGQQVTLRCSSQSGHNTVSWYQQALGQGPQFIFQYYREEENGRGNFPPRFSGLQFPNYSSELNVNALELDDSALYLCASSLGDRNPNTEAFFGQGTRLTVV.

J is TRBJ2-7 and V is TRBV5-1, with no clear D. The CDR3 consists of 14 residues. Deletions cut 1 base from V and 2 bases from J, with 10 bases between. Germline V lookup: CDR1 SGHRS, CDR2 YFSETQ. The CDR3 nucleotides are TGCGCCAGCAGCTTGTTAGCTAAACCCTACGAGCAGTACTTC. This sequence encodes CASSLLAKPYEQYF.

The chain couples TRBV7-3 to TRBJ2-1; 10 nucleotides line up with TRBD2. This CDR3 contains 17 residues. The germline CDR1 and CDR2 sequences are SGHTA and FQGTGA. The V gene end was trimmed by 3 bases and the J gene end by 5 bases; junction bases not matched to a gene: 10. CDR3 coding DNA: TGTGCCAGCAGCTTGGTGGCTAGCGGGAGATTCCACAATGAGCAGTTCTTC. Translated, it gives CASSLVASGRFHNEQFF.

This clonotype has ten or more counts. The CDR3 region has the DNA TGTGCCAGCAGCTTAACTAGCGGGAGGTACCAAGAGACCCAGTACTTC. Residues: CASSLTSGRYQETQYF. This chain uses TRBV7-3 with TRBJ2-5, with 10 bases fitting TRBD2. The CDR3 loop spans 16 amino acids. The V gene end was trimmed by 0 bases and the J gene end by 0 bases; junction bases not matched to a gene: 1. Per the germline V gene, CDR1 is SGHTA and CDR2 is FQGTGA.

There are a few counts of this clonotype. This chain links TRBV7-9 with TRBJ2-7, with TRBD1 matching over 7 bases. The trim removed 5 bases at V and 2 bases at J, leaving 3 bases unmatched. Germline V gene sequence: CDR1 SEHNR, CDR2 FQNEAQ (reference sequence). The CDR3 length is 13 residues. The CDR3 here is CASSDGTAYEQYF. The CDR3 coding sequence is TGTGCCAGCAGCGATGGGACAGCCTACGAGCAGTACTTC.

This clonotype was observed a few times. The chain links TRBV20-1 to TRBJ2-7; 7 nucleotides line up with TRBD2. Per the germline V gene, CDR1 is DFQATT and CDR2 is SNEGSKA (reference sequence). This CDR3 has 14 residues. V shed 6 bases, J shed 6 bases, and the junction held 14 bases outside the gene matches. The CDR3, as DNA: TGCAGTGCCTCGGTGCCGGACGGGAGGTCCGAGCAGTACTTC. Protein product: CSASVPDGRSEQYF.

This clonotype was counted at least ten times. The V call is TRBV10-1, the J call TRBJ2-3; D not certain. Germline-derived CDR1 and CDR2 are WNHNN and SYGVQD (reference sequence). The CDR3 runs to 12 residues. Trimming removed 6 bases at V and 2 bases at J, with 6 bases between. The CDR3 here is CASRDDTDTQYF. The CDR3 DNA follows: TGCGCCAGCAGAGACGACACAGATACGCAGTATTTT.

This clonotype was found a few times. This rearrangement joins TRBV6-5 to TRBJ1-2; possible D gene TRBD1, 5 bases. Germline V lookup: CDR1 MNHEY, CDR2 SVGAGI. The CDR3 extends over 16 amino acids. V was clipped by 0 bases and J by 2 bases, with 13 bases between them. The CDR3 region has the DNA TGTGCCAGCAGTTACTCGCCGGGGACTGCAAACTATGGCTACACCTTC. The encoded protein is CASSYSPGTANYGYTF.

V usage is TRBV6-6 and J usage is TRBJ1-6; tentative D call: TRBD1 (5 bases). The length of the CDR3 is 17 residues. Germline values: CDR1 MNHNY, CDR2 SVGAGI (reference sequence). Deletions cut 0 bases from V and 7 bases from J, with 16 bases between. CDR3 loop: CASSYSIRGNLNSPLHF. The CDR3 region has the DNA TGTGCCAGCAGTTACTCGATTCGGGGGAATCTAAATTCACCCCTCCACTTT.